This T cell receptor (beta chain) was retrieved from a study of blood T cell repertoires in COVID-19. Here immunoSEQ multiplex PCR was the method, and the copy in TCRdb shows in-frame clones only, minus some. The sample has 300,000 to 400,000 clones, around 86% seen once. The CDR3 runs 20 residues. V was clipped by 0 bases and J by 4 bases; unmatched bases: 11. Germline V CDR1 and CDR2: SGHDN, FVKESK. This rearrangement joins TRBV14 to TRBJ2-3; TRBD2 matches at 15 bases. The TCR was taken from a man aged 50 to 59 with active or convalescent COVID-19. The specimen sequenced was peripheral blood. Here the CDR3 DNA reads TGTGCCAGCAGCCAAGATTCAAGGGGACTAGCGGGAGGCAGGGCAGATACGCAGTATTTT. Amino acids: CASSQDSRGLAGGRADTQYF.